Shown below are 25 T cell receptor beta chains from a single sample sequenced in a study of blood T cell repertoires in COVID-19. Assay: immunoSEQ multiplex PCR; the TCRdb copy retains only in-frame clones and omits some. There are hundreds of thousands of clones in the sample; about 86% occur only once, and roughly 2% lies in the top ten. The sample comprised peripheral blood. All receptors come from a woman aged 45 to 65 with acute or convalescent COVID-19.

The chain recombines TRBV19 with TRBJ1-5; no clear D. Germline CDR1 and CDR2: LNHDA and SQIVND (reference sequence). The ends were cut back, 5 bases at V and 5 bases at J, with 7 bases in the middle. This CDR3 has 12 amino acids. This chain's CDR3 is CASSPKHQPQHF. DNA of the CDR3: TGTGCCAGTAGTCCTAAACATCAGCCCCAGCATTTT.

The chain uses TRBV6-2 or TRBV6-3 and TRBJ1-1, with a weak D call TRBD1 (5 bases). The CDR3 loop spans 13 amino acids. Per the germline V gene, CDR1 is MNHEY and CDR2 is SVGEGT. Trimming stripped 2 bases from V and 1 base from J, with 5 bases between. For the CDR3, the DNA is TGTGCCAGCAGTTACAGGGGGAACACTGAAGCTTTCTTT. Translation gives CASSYRGNTEAFF.

This chain uses TRBV16 with TRBJ2-5; 9 bases agree with TRBD2. Looked up from germline, CDR1 is KGHSY and CDR2 is FQNENV. V shed 0 bases, J shed 2 bases, and the junction held 10 bases outside the gene matches. The CDR3 contains 18 residues. CDR3: CASSQSILVAGVQETQYF. CDR3 in DNA: TGTGCCAGCAGCCAATCGATTCTTGTAGCGGGAGTACAAGAGACCCAGTACTTC. The full variable domain, rest sourced from reference TRBV16 and TRBJ2-5, is GEEVAQTPKHLVRGEGQKAKLYCAPIKGHSYVFWYQQVLKNEFKFLISFQNENVFDETGMPKERFSAKCLPNSPCSLEIQATKLEDSAVYFCASSQSILVAGVQETQYFGPGTRLLVL.

The chain couples TRBV15 to TRBJ2-3, with D possibly being TRBD1 (5 bases). The CDR3 is made up of 18 amino acids. The germline gives CDR1 LNHNV, CDR2 YYDKDF (reference sequence). With 1 base removed from V and 0 bases from J, the gap between germline ends came to 17 bases. Here the CDR3 DNA reads TGTGCCACCAGCAGAGGGGCTAGGGGAACCTCTAGCACAGATACGCAGTATTTT. It translates to CATSRGARGTSSTDTQYF.

This rearrangement joins TRBV5-4 to TRBJ2-2; D is uncertain. Trimming left V 4 bases short and J 1 base short, with 5 bases between. Germline CDR1 and CDR2: SGHNT and YYREEE (reference sequence). The CDR3 sequence is 13 residues long. The CDR3 nucleotides read TGTGCCAGCAGCCGACTGAACACCGGGGAGCTGTTTTTT. Translating it yields CASSRLNTGELFF.

The chain carries TRBV30 and TRBJ2-1; D is perhaps TRBD1 (6 bases). The CDR3 spans 14 residues. CDR1 is GTSNPN and CDR2 is SVGIG in the germline V gene (reference sequence). V lost 5 bases and J 5 bases, leaving 16 bases between the germline ends. The CDR3 loop is CAWGQIPNNNEQFF. In nucleotides, the CDR3 is TGTGCCTGGGGACAGATCCCGAATAACAATGAGCAGTTCTTC.

CDR3 DNA sequence: TGTGCCATCAGCCCAATGAACACTGAAGCTTTCTTT. This codes for CAISPMNTEAFF. The chain carries TRBV10-3 and TRBJ1-1; D is uncertain. V was cut by 6 bases and J by 0 bases, with 5 bases left in between. This CDR3 has 12 amino acids. Germline V gene sequence: CDR1 ENHRY, CDR2 SYGVKD.

The chain recombines TRBV2 with TRBJ1-5, with D tentatively TRBD1 (5 bases). The V gene lost 4 bases and the J gene lost 7 bases, with 11 bases spanning the gap. This CDR3 is built from 13 residues. Germline V lookup: CDR1 SNHLY, CDR2 FYNNEI. CDR3: CASSAQGGQPQHF. For the CDR3, the DNA is TGTGCCAGCAGTGCTCAGGGTGGGCAGCCCCAGCATTTT.

V and J are TRBV6-5 and TRBJ1-3, with D hard to call. The V gene's germline CDR1 is MNHEY and CDR2 SVGAGI. Between the trimmed V and J ends, which lost 6 bases and 0 bases, there was a span of 9 bases. This CDR3 has 14 amino acids. The CDR3 DNA reads as TGTGCCAGCAGGGACTCCTACTCTGGAAACACCATATATTTT. Translating gives CASRDSYSGNTIYF.

The CDR3 is CASGQNYGYTF. DNA of the CDR3: TGTGCCAGTGGGCAGAACTATGGCTACACCTTC. This rearrangement joins TRBV27 to TRBJ1-2; D is uncertain. V was cut by 9 bases and J by 2 bases, with 7 bases left in between. This CDR3 has 11 amino acids. CDR1 and CDR2 (germline): MNHEY, SMNVEV (reference sequence).

V gene TRBV5-1 combines with J gene TRBJ2-7, with 8 bases that match TRBD1. From germline, CDR1 is SGHRS and CDR2 YFSETQ. This CDR3 is 14 amino acids long. V shed 4 bases and J 3 bases; nucleotides not matched to a gene: 6. This CDR3 reads CASSTRQGNYEQYF. CDR3 in DNA: TGCGCCAGCAGCACCCGACAGGGGAACTACGAGCAGTACTTC.

The genes are TRBV19 and TRBJ1-4; possible D gene TRBD1, 6 bases. V was trimmed by 6 bases and J by 5 bases, leaving 16 bases between them. The germline gives CDR1 LNHDA, CDR2 SQIVND (reference sequence). CDR3 length: 15 amino acids. CDR3 in amino acids: CASSPLRGRNEKLFF. CDR3 sequence (DNA): TGTGCCAGTAGCCCCCTCAGGGGTAGAAATGAAAAACTGTTTTTT.

This clone was detected a few times. V gene TRBV18 combines with J gene TRBJ1-1, with 9 bases that match TRBD1. Germline V gives CDR1 KGHSH, CDR2 LQKENI. The trim removed 3 bases at V and 2 bases at J, leaving 4 bases unmatched. The CDR3 runs 15 residues. The CDR3 is CASSPLQGANTEAFF. In nucleotides, the CDR3 is TGTGCCAGCTCACCGTTACAGGGGGCTAACACTGAAGCTTTCTTT.

The chain recombines TRBV5-4 with TRBJ2-5, with D unresolved. Germline V gives CDR1 SGHNT, CDR2 YYREEE (reference sequence). Trimming took off 4 bases at V and 0 bases at J, with 7 bases between the two ends. The CDR3 is 13 amino acids. The DNA for the CDR3 is TGTGCCAGCAGCCGGGTAGACCAAGAGACCCAGTACTTC. It specifies CASSRVDQETQYF.

J is TRBJ2-5 and V is TRBV7-9; D perhaps matches TRBD2 (7 bases). The CDR3 consists of 14 residues. V shed 5 bases and J shed 5 bases, with 15 bases lying between them. From germline, CDR1 is SEHNR and CDR2 FQNEAQ (reference sequence). CDR3 protein: CASSGTGRGETQYF. The CDR3 DNA sequence: TGTGCCAGCAGCGGAACAGGGAGGGGTGAGACCCAGTACTTC. Combining the CDR3 with reference TRBV7-9 and TRBJ2-5 gives the whole variable domain DTGVSQNPRHKITKRGQNVTFRCDPISEHNRLYWYRQTLGQGPEFLTYFQNEAQLEKSRLLSDRFSAERPKGSFSTLEIQRTEQGDSAMYLCASSGTGRGETQYFGPGTRLLVL.

This chain joins TRBV7-8 and TRBJ2-1, with 9 bases that match TRBD2. The CDR3 has 15 amino acids. After removal of 0 bases from V and 10 bases from J, the junction contained 7 bases not matched to a gene. Germline V CDR1 and CDR2: SGHVS, FQNEAQ. CDR3 region: CASSLATSGVGEQFF. The CDR3 DNA follows: TGTGCCAGCAGCTTAGCGACTAGCGGCGTCGGAGAGCAGTTCTTC.

This sequence joins TRBV5-6 and TRBJ2-1; D may be TRBD2 (6 bases). Trimming removed 3 bases from V and 5 bases from J, with 12 bases in between. The CDR3 covers 14 residues. Germline CDR1 reads SGHDT; CDR2 reads YYEEEE. The CDR3 loop reads CASSSGVNHNEQFF. CDR3 coding DNA: TGTGCCAGCAGCTCGGGAGTAAATCACAATGAGCAGTTCTTC.

The chain is built from TRBV6-6 and TRBJ2-5; TRBD1 is a possible D gene (6 bases). Looked up from germline, CDR1 is MNHNY and CDR2 is SVGAGI (reference sequence). There are 16 residues in the CDR3. V lost 5 bases and J lost 0, with 16 bases in between. The CDR3 sequence is CASSQAGTPNQETQYF. In DNA, the CDR3 is TGTGCCAGCAGTCAGGCCGGGACACCAAACCAAGAGACCCAGTACTTC.

This clone was observed a handful of times. The V and J genes are TRBV12-5 and TRBJ1-2, with D hard to call. Germline CDR1 and CDR2: LGHNT and FRNRAP. The CDR3 length is 14 residues. V was shortened by 5 bases and J by 6 bases, with 16 bases between the two germline ends. The CDR3 reads CASGPRLLSDGYTF. The CDR3 DNA reads as TGTGCTAGTGGTCCCCGACTTCTTAGTGATGGCTACACCTTC.

The genes are TRBV3-1 (or the pseudogene TRBV3-2) and TRBJ2-3, with 8 bases matching TRBD2. The CDR3 sequence is 17 residues long. V was pared by 4 bases and J by 2 bases, with 11 bases of the junction left unmatched. The V gene's germline CDR1 is LGHDT and CDR2 YNNKEL (reference sequence). Here the CDR3 DNA reads TGTGCCAGCAGCCGGTACGCGGGGGGAAGGAACACAGATACGCAGTATTTT. Its translation is CASSRYAGGRNTDTQYF.

The V gene is TRBV7-2, the J gene TRBJ2-2; 8 bases line up with TRBD2. V was clipped by 0 bases and J by 6 bases; unmatched bases: 6. This CDR3 has 16 residues. Germline assignment: CDR1 SGHTA and CDR2 FQGNSA. The CDR3 loop reads CASSLAGTSMAGELFF. Here the CDR3 DNA reads TGTGCCAGCAGCTTAGCTGGGACTAGTATGGCCGGGGAGCTGTTTTTT.

The chain uses TRBV30 and TRBJ2-7; 10 bases match TRBD1. CDR1 GTSNPN and CDR2 SVGIG come from the germline V gene (reference sequence). The CDR3 extends over 15 amino acids. V gave up 4 bases and J gave up 1 base; unmatched junction bases: 7. The CDR3 protein is CAWIRPGQGSYEQYF. The CDR3 nucleotides read TGTGCCTGGATCAGGCCGGGACAGGGGTCCTACGAGCAGTACTTC.

The V call is TRBV7-8, the J call TRBJ2-1; D ambiguous. From germline, CDR1 is SGHVS and CDR2 FQNEAQ. V was cut by 4 bases and J by 1 base, with 11 bases left in between. The CDR3 has 15 amino acids. The CDR3 is CASSSGLFSYNEQFF. For the CDR3, the DNA is TGTGCCAGCAGCTCCGGTTTATTTTCCTACAATGAGCAGTTCTTC.

This clone was detected once. V gene TRBV7-2 combines with J gene TRBJ1-3; D unclear. V was cut by 1 base and J by 2 bases, with 9 bases left in between. This CDR3 region has 15 residues. Per germline, CDR1 SGHTA and CDR2 FQGNSA. The CDR3 coding sequence is TGTGCCAGCAGCTTAGGAGGGTTGGCTGGAAACACCATATATTTT. It codes for CASSLGGLAGNTIYF.

This clone was picked up one time. J is TRBJ1-5 and V is TRBV5-1, with 10 bases lining up with TRBD1. Germline CDR1 and CDR2: SGHRS and YFSETQ. The CDR3 runs to 13 residues. The J segment lost 9 bases and the V segment lost 5 bases, leaving 5 bases of the junction unmatched. The CDR3 region is CASSWTGGMPQHF. CDR3 nucleotide sequence: TGCGCCAGCAGTTGGACAGGGGGGATGCCCCAGCATTTT.